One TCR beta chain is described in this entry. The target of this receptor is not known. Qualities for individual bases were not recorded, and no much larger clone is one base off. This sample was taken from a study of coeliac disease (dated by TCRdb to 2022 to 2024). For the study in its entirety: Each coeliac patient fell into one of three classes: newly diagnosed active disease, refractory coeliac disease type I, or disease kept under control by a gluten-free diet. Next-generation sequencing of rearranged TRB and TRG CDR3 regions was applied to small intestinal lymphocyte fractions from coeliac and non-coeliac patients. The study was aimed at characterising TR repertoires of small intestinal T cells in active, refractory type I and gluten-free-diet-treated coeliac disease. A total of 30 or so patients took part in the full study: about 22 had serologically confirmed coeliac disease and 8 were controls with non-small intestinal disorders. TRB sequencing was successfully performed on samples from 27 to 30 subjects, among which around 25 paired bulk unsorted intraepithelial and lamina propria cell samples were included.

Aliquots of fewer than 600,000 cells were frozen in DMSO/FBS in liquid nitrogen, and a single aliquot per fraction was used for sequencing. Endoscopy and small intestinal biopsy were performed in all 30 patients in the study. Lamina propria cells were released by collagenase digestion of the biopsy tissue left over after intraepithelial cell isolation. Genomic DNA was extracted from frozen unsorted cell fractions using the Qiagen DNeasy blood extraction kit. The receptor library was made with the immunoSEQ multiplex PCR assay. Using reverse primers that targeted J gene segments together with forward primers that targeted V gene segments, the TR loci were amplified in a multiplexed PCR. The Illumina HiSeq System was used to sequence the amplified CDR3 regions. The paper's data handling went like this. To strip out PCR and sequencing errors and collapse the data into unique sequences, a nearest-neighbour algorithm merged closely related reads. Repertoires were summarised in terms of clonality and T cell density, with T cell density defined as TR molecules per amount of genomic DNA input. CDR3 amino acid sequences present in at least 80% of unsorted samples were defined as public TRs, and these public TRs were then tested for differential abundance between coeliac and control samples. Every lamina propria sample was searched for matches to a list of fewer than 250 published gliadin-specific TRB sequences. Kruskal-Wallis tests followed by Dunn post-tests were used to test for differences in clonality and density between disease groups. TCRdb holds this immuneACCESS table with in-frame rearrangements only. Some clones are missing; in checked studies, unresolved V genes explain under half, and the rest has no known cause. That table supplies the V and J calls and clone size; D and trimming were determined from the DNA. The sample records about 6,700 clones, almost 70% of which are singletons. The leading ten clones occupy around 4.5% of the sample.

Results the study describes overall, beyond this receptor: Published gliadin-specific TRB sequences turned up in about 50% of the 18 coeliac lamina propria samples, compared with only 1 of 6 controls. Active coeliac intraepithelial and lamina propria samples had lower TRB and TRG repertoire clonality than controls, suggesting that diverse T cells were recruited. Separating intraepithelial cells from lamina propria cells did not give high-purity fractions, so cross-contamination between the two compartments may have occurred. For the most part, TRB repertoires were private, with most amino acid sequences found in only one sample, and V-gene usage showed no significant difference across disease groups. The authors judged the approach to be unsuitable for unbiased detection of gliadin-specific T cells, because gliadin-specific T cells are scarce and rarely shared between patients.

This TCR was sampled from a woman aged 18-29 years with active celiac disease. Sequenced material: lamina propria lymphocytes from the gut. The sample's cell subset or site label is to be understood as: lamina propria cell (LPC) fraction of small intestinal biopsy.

Here is the DNA: TGTGCCAGCAGCGTAAGGACAGGGTTGGATTCACCCCTCCACTTT. Translated, this gives CASSVRTGLDSPLHF. Here the chain combines TRBV9 and TRBJ1-6; the central 8 bases match TRBD1. The cysteine opens and the phenylalanine closes a CDR3 of 15 amino acids. Kept here is only the CDR3 DNA, which spans 45 bases and is read in frame from base 1. CDR1 and CDR2 are read off the germline V gene as SGDLS and YYNGEE. Clipping removes 1 base from V and 8 bases from J, with 5 as the unmatched junction base count.